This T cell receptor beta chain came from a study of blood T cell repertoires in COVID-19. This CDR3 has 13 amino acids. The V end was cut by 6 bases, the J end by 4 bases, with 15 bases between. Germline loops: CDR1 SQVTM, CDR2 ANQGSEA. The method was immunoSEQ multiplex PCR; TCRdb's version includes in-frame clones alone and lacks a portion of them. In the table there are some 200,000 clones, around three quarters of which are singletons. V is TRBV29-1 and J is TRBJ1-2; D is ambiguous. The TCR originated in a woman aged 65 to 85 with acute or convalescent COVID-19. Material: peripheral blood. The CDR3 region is CSVADMGSYGYTF. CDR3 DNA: TGCAGCGTAGCCGATATGGGCAGCTATGGCTACACCTTC.